This TCR beta chain emerged from a study of shared clonotypes between healthy human individuals. General study findings and limits: Generally, estimated richness proved larger in naive subsets than it did in memory subsets. Clonotype sharing among donors was thought likely to change with sequencing depth.

Recent vaccinations or acute infections were absent in the healthy HIV-negative adult donors. V gave up 3 bases and J gave up 7 bases, with 9 bases separating them. This CDR3 has 13 amino acids. CDR1 is ENHRY and CDR2 is SYGVKD in the germline V gene. This clone was detected only a few times. Its antigen is as yet unknown. Measured with immunoSEQ multiplex PCR; TCRdb has only the in-frame clones, and not every one. The sample gives 2 million to 3 million clones, under 95% of which show up once; 0.36% is in the top ten. The TCR comes from a man between 18 and 35 years old in good health. Some clones in this sample may be carry-over from other donors' samples. This chain links TRBV10-3 with TRBJ2-2, with D possibly being TRBD1 (5 bases). The sample comprised naive CD4+ T cells from PBMCs. Subset in this sample: CD45RA+ positively selected. CDR3 residues: CAISDSDNGELFF. CDR3 bases: TGTGCCATCAGTGACTCGGACAACGGGGAGCTGTTTTTT.